This TCR beta chain was obtained from a study of response to subunit inactivated influenza vaccine. The study, taken as a whole, reports: Each seasonal influenza vaccination, the authors suggested, recruits few new T cells.

This CDR3 contains 17 residues. Germline values: CDR1 SGHTA, CDR2 FQGNSA. Deletions cut 2 bases from V and 1 base from J, with 15 bases between. Via MiXCR, TCRdb re-called the RT-PCR reads, giving one row per CDR3 protein. Of fewer than 550,000 distinct CDR3 sequences detected, less than 30% appear once; the ten largest clones hold 1.5% to 2%. In this sample, this clonotype turned up once. Its specificity is not known. The material sequenced was CD4+ T cells sorted from PBMCs, taken around 5 days after vaccination. The chain is built from TRBV7-2 and TRBJ2-1; D is perhaps TRBD2 (6 bases). The source is a man aged 50-60 years who received an inactivated influenza vaccine. The CDR3 DNA reads as TGTGCCAGCAGCTTAACCCTGGGACTCTCTTCCTACAATGAGCAGTTCTTC. Translated: CASSLTLGLSSYNEQFF.